The 3 T cell receptor beta chains presented below share a single source sample, sequenced in a study of OX40 agonist ivuxolimab in advanced cancers. The table came from immunoSEQ multiplex PCR; TCRdb's copy has only in-frame clones and leaves some out. The table lists 67,000 or so clones, approximately 86% of them singletons. The input for sequencing was CD4+ or CD8+ T cells sorted from blood, taken in a trial of the OX40 agonist ivuxolimab. The receptors were gathered from an adult with an advanced solid tumor such as melanoma, head and neck, liver or kidney cancer.

The chain employs TRBV4-1 and TRBJ2-7; no clear D. The germline V and J ends were trimmed by 0 bases and 6 bases, with 6 bases remaining between them. CDR3 length: 12 residues. The germline gives CDR1 MGHRA, CDR2 YSYEKL. CDR3 region: CASSQDSLEQYF. CDR3 DNA: TGCGCCAGCAGCCAAGACTCCCTCGAGCAGTACTTC.

In this sample, this clone turned up once. This sequence joins TRBV11-2 and TRBJ2-5; 7 bases line up with TRBD1. This CDR3 comprises 16 residues. V lost 4 bases and J lost 3; bases outside the gene matches: 11. The germline gives CDR1 SGHAT, CDR2 FQNNGV. Here the CDR3 reads CASSSPTRGTEETQYF. The DNA for the CDR3 is TGTGCCAGCAGCTCCCCCACCAGGGGGACGGAAGAGACCCAGTACTTC. The full variable domain, completed using reference TRBV11-2 and TRBJ2-5, is EAGVAQSPRYKIIEKRQSVAFWCNPISGHATLYWYQQILGQGPKLLIQFQNNGVVDDSQLPKDRFSAERLKGVDSTLKIQPAKLEDSAVYLCASSSPTRGTEETQYFGPGTRLLVL.

The CDR3 loop reads CASSESAENTEAFF. In nucleotides, the CDR3 is TGTGCCAGCAGTGAGTCTGCTGAGAACACTGAAGCTTTCTTT. V gene TRBV6-1 combines with J gene TRBJ1-1, with D hard to call. Germline CDR1 is MNHNS and CDR2 is SASEGT. Trimming cost V 3 bases and J 1 base, with 9 bases left between them. The CDR3 is 14 amino acids.